Following are 11 T cell receptor beta chains from one sample sequenced in a study of blood T cells in healthy people across ages. It was with a sample-barcoded 5' primer and a J-beta primer mix that a second PCR of about 7 to 12 cycles was run. In TCRdb, the 5' RACE reads were re-called with MiXCR into one record per CDR3 protein. The data hold 1.5 million to 2 million distinct CDR3 sequences, with approximately 50% observed a single time. Input material: blood. The receptors were gathered from a middle-aged woman in good health.

The V call is TRBV29-1, the J call TRBJ2-1; maybe TRBD1 (6 bases). V lost 2 bases, J lost 6 bases, and 11 bases lay in between. Germline V CDR1 and CDR2: SQVTM, ANQGSEA. The CDR3 has 13 amino acids. CDR3 region: CSVENPTGNEQFF. In nucleotides, the CDR3 is TGCAGCGTTGAAAACCCGACAGGCAATGAGCAGTTCTTC.

This clonotype has a handful of counts. The chain carries TRBV6-1 and TRBJ2-3, with D tentatively TRBD2 (5 bases). The germline CDR1 and CDR2 sequences are MNHNS and SASEGT. This CDR3 contains 13 residues. V was shortened by 8 bases and J by 1 base, with 10 bases between the two germline ends. The CDR3 region has the DNA TGTGCCAGCCGGACTCAGGGCACAGATACGCAGTATTTT. This sequence encodes CASRTQGTDTQYF.

This chain uses TRBV28 with TRBJ2-3; D not certain. The CDR3 has 15 residues. CDR1 is MDHEN and CDR2 is SYDVKM in the germline V gene. The V end was cut by 6 bases, the J end by 3 bases, with 16 bases between. The CDR3 sequence: CASRPFGWRTDTQYF. CDR3 nucleotide sequence: TGTGCCAGCAGGCCCTTTGGGTGGAGAACAGATACGCAGTATTTT.

J is TRBJ2-7 and V is TRBV28; TRBD2 aligns across 9 bases. The V gene end was trimmed by 7 bases and the J gene end by 3 bases; junction bases not matched to a gene: 4. CDR3 length: 13 amino acids. Germline loops: CDR1 MDHEN, CDR2 SYDVKM. CDR3 loop: CASTSGGYYEQYF. The CDR3 DNA sequence: TGTGCCAGCACCAGCGGGGGGTACTACGAGCAGTACTTC.

The chain is built from TRBV20-1 and TRBJ2-7; 7 nucleotides line up with TRBD1. Per the germline V gene, CDR1 is DFQATT and CDR2 is SNEGSKA (reference sequence). With V trimmed by 5 bases and J by 7 bases, 11 bases remained unmatched. CDR3 length equals 13 residues. In DNA, the CDR3 is TGCAGTGCTGAGACAGGGAAATACAATGAGCAGTACTTC. It yields the protein CSAETGKYNEQYF.

The genes are TRBV2 and TRBJ2-1; a possible D gene is TRBD2 (6 bases). The CDR3 has 15 amino acids. The V gene lost 7 bases and the J gene lost 0 bases, with 13 bases spanning the gap. CDR1 and CDR2 from the germline V gene are SNHLY and FYNNEI. The CDR3 coding sequence is TGTGCCAGCACCGAGGGGACTTCCTCCTACAATGAGCAGTTCTTC. As protein: CASTEGTSSYNEQFF.

With respect to this clonotype: The junction does not match germline at one end; this may be a read error. The rearrangement uses TRBV7-2 and TRBJ1-2; 10 bases are shared with TRBD1. The CDR3 sequence is 16 residues long. From germline, CDR1 is SGHTA and CDR2 FQGNSA. The CDR3 DNA follows: TGTGCCAGCACCTTAGGGACAGGGGACTATAACTATGGCTACACCTTC. Encoded protein: CASTLGTGDYNYGYTF. The full variable domain, its missing parts supplied by reference TRBV7-2 and TRBJ1-2, is GAGVSQSPSNKVTEKGKDVELRCDPISGHTALYWYRQSLGQGLEFLIYFQGNSAPDKSGLPSDRFSAERTGGSVSTLTIQRTQQEDSAVYLCASTLGTGDYNYGYTFGSGTRLTVV.

This clonotype was observed a handful of times. The rearrangement joins TRBV20-1 to TRBJ2-1; D possibly corresponds to TRBD2 (5 bases). The germline CDR1 and CDR2 sequences are DFQATT and SNEGSKA (reference sequence). The CDR3 spans 15 residues. V lost 5 bases and J lost 0, with 14 bases in between. CDR3 bases: TGCAGTGCTCGCTCAGCGGCAAGCTCCTACAATGAGCAGTTCTTC. This encodes CSARSAASSYNEQFF.

The V call is TRBV7-6, the J call TRBJ2-3, with a weak D call TRBD1 (6 bases). Per germline, CDR1 SGHVS and CDR2 FNYEAQ. The CDR3 has 15 residues. The V end was cut by 0 bases, the J end by 6 bases, with 13 bases between. The CDR3 DNA is TGTGCCAGCAGCTTAGCCCCACAGGGTTTCGATACGCAGTATTTT. This sequence encodes CASSLAPQGFDTQYF. Based on the CDR3 plus reference TRBV7-6 and TRBJ2-3, the full variable domain is GAGVSQSPRYKVTKRGQDVALRCDPISGHVSLYWYRQALGQGPEFLTYFNYEAQQDKSGLPNDRFSAERPEGSISTLTIQRTEQRDSAMYRCASSLAPQGFDTQYFGPGTRLTVL.

Only a few counts were recorded for this clonotype. The DNA of the CDR3 is TGCAGTGCTAGGTGGGGGGGGCTACAAGAGACCCAGTACTTC. This translates into CSARWGGLQETQYF. V gene TRBV20-1 combines with J gene TRBJ2-5; TRBD2 is a possible D gene (7 bases). V dropped 3 bases and J dropped 2 bases, with 13 bases sitting between them. The CDR3 has 14 amino acids. Germline V gene data show CDR1 as DFQATT and CDR2 as SNEGSKA (reference sequence).

The rearrangement joins TRBV7-2 to TRBJ1-2; unclear D gene. With 6 bases removed from V and 2 bases from J, the gap between germline ends came to 13 bases. From germline, CDR1 is SGHTA and CDR2 FQGNSA. The CDR3 runs 14 residues. The DNA of the CDR3 is TGTGCCAGCAGTTTGGCCAGAGTCAACTATGGCTACACCTTC. Its translation is CASSLARVNYGYTF.